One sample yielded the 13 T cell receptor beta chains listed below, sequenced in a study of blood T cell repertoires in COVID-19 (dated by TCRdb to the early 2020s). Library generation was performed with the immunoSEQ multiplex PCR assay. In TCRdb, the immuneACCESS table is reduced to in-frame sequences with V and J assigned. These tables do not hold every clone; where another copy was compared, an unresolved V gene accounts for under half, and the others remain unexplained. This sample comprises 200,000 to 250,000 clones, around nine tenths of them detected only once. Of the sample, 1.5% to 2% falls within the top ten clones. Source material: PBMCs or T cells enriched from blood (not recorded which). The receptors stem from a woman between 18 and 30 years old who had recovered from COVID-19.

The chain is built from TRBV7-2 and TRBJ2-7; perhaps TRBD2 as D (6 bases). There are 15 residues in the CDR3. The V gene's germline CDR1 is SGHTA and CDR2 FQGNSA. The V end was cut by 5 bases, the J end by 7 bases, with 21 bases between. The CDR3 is CASSKGLRPPLEQYF. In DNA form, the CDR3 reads TGTGCCAGCAGCAAAGGACTACGACCGCCTCTTGAGCAGTACTTC.

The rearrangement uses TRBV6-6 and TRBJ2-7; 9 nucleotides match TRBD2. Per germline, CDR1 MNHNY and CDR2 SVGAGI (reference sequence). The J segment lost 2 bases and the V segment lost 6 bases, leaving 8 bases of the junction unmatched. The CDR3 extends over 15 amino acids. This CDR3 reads CASRFSGSTTYEQYF. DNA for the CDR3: TGTGCCAGCAGATTTAGCGGGAGCACTACCTACGAGCAGTACTTC.

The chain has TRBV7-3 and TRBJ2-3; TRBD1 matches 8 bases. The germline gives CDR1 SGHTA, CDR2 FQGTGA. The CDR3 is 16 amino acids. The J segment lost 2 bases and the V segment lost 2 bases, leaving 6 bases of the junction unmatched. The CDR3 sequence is CASSLGTGGNTDTQYF. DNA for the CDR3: TGTGCCAGCAGCTTAGGGACAGGTGGGAACACAGATACGCAGTATTTT.

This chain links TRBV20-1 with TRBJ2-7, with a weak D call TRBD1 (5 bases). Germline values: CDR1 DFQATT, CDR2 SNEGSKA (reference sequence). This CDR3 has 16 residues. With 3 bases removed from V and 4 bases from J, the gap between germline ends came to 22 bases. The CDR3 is CSASAWGRGRGYEQYF. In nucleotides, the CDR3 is TGCAGTGCTAGTGCTTGGGGTAGGGGTAGAGGATACGAGCAGTACTTC.

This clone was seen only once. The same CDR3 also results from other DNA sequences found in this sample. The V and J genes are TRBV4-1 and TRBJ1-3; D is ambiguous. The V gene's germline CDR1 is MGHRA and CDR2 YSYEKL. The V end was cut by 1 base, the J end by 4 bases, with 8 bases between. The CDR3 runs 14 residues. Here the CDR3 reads CASSQAGAGNTIYF. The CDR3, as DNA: TGCGCCAGCAGCCAAGCGGGAGCAGGAAACACCATATATTTT.

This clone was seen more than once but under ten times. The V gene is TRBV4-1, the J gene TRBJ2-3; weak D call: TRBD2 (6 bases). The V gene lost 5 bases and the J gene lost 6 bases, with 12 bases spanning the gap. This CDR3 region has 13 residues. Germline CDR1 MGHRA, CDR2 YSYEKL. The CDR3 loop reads CASSGGGSDTQYF. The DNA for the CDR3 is TGCGCCAGCAGCGGGGGAGGTTCGGATACGCAGTATTTT.

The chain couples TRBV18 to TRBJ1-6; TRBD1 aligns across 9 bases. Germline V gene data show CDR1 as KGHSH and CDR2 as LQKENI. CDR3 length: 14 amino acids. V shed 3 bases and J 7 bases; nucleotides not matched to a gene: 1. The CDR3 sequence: CASSPGTGNSPLHF. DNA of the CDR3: TGTGCCAGCTCACCCGGGACAGGGAATTCACCCCTCCACTTT.

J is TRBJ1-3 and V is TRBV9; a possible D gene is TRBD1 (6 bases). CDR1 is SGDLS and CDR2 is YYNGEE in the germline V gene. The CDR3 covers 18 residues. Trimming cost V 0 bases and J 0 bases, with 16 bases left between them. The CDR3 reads CASSVAWGGRTSGNTIYF. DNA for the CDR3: TGTGCCAGCAGCGTAGCGTGGGGGGGCCGAACCTCTGGAAACACCATATATTTT.

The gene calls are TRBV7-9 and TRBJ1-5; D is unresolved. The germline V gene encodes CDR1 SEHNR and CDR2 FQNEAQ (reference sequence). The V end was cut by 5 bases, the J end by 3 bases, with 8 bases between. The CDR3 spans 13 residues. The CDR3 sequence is CASSGRDNQPQHF. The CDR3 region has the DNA TGTGCCAGCAGCGGCCGGGACAATCAGCCCCAGCATTTT.

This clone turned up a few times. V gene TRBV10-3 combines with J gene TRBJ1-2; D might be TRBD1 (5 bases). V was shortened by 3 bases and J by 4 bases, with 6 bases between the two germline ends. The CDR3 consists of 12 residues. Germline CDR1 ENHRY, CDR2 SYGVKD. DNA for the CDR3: TGTGCCATCAGTGAACAGGCCTATGGCTACACCTTC. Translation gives CAISEQAYGYTF.

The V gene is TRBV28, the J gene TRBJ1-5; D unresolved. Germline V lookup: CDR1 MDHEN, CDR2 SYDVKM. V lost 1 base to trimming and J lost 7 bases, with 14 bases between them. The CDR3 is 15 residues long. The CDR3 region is CASSLSQAKEQPQHF. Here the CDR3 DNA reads TGTGCCAGCAGTTTATCTCAGGCAAAAGAGCAGCCCCAGCATTTT.

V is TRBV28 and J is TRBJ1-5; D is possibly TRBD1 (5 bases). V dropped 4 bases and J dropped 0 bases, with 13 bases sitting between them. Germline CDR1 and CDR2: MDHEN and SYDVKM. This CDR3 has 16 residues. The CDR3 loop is CASSSPGRYSNQPQHF. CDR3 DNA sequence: TGTGCCAGCAGTTCGCCAGGGCGTTATAGCAATCAGCCCCAGCATTTT.

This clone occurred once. The CDR3 DNA reads as TGCGCCAGCAGAGAAACAGGAGGGAATTCACCCCTCCACTTT. Its protein is CASRETGGNSPLHF. This chain joins TRBV5-1 and TRBJ1-6; tentatively, D is TRBD1 (5 bases). Germline loops: CDR1 SGHRS, CDR2 YFSETQ. The CDR3 sequence is 14 residues long. With 5 bases removed from V and 7 bases from J, the gap between germline ends came to 13 bases.